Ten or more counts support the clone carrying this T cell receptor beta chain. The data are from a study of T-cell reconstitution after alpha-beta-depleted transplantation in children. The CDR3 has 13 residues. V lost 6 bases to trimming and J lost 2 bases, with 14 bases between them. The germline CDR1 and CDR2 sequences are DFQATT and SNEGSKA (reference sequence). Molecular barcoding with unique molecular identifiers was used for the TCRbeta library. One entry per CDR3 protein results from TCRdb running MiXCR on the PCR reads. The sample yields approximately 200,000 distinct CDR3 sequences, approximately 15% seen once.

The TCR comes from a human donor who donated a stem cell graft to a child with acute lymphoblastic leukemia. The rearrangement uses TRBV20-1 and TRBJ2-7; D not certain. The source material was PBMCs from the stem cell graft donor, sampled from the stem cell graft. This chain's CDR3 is CSAAPTTTYEQYF. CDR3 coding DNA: TGCAGTGCCGCGCCAACCACGACCTACGAGCAGTACTTC.